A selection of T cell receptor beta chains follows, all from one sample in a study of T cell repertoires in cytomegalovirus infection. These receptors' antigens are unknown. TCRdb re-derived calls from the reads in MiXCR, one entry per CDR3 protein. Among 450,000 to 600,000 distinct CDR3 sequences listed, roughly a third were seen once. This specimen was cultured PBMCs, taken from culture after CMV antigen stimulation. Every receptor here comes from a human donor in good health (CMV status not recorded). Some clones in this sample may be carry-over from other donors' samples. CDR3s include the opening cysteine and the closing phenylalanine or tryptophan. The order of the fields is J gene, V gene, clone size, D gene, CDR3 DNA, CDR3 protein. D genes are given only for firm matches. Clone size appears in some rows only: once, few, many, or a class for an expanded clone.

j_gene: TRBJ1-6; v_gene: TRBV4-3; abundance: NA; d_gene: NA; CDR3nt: TGCGCCAGCAGCCAAACTGCGGGACTCTATAATTCACCCCTCCACTTT; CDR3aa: CASSQTAGLYNSPLHF
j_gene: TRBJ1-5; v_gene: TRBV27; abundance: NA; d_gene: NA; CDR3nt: TGTGCCAGCAGTTTATCCGCGGGGAAGAATCAGCCCCAGCATTTT; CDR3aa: CASSLSAGKNQPQHF
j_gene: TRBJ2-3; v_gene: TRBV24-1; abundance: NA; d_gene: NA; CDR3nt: TGTGCCACCTCCTCCGACGGGACAGATACGCAGTATTTT; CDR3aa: CATSSDGTDTQYF
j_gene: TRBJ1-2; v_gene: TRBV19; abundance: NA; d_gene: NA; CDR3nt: TGTGCCAGTAGTAGGGGAGGGACACCCCAGGACTACACCTTC; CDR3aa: CASSRGGTPQDYTF
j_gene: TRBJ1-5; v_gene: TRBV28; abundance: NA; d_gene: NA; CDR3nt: TGTGCCAGCAGAGGGGTGAAACAGCCCCAGCATTTT; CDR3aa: CASRGVKQPQHF
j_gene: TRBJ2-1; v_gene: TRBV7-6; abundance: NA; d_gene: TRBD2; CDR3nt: TGTGCCAGCAGCCCCAGAATAGCGGGAGGGTTGAGCTCCTACAATGAGCAGTTCTTC; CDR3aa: CASSPRIAGGLSSYNEQFF
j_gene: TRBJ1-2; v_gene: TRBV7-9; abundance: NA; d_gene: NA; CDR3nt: TGTGCCAGCAGCGGAACAGAACTCGGTCTCGGCACCTTC; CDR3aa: CASSGTELGLGTF
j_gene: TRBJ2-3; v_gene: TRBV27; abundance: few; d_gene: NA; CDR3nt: TGTGCCAGCACTAGCGACAGGTCCCTTCTCGGCACAGATACGCAGTATTTT; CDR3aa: CASTSDRSLLGTDTQYF
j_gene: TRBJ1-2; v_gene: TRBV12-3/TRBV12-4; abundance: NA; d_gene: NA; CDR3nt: TGTGCCAGCAGTTCTACGGAAAGACTTCCTAGCGAAACTAACTATGGCTACACCTTC; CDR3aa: CASSSTERLPSETNYGYTF
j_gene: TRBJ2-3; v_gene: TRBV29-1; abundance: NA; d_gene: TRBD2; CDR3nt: TGCAGCGCCACCCGCGGGAGTGGTGAAGATACGCAGTATTTT; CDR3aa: CSATRGSGEDTQYF
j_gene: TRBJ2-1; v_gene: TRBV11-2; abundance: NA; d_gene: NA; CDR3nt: TGTGCCAGCAGCACAATCCGGGACTCCCTCTACAATGAGCAGTTCTTC; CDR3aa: CASSTIRDSLYNEQFF
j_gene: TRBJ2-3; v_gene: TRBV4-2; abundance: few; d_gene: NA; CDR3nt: TGTGCCAGCAGCCGACCCGGAGCTAGCACAGATACGCAGTATTTT; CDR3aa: CASSRPGASTDTQYF
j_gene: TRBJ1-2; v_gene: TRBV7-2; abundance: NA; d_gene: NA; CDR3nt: TGTGCCAGCAGCTCACGGCCGGGACTAAGGAAGAGCTATGGCTACACCTTC; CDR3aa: CASSSRPGLRKSYGYTF
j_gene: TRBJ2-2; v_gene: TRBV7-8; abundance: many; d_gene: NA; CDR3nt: TGTGCCAGCAGCTTAGGGATCATAGCGCGGAACACCGGGGAGCTGTTTTTT; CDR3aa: CASSLGIIARNTGELFF
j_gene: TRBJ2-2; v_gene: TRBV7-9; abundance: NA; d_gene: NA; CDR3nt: TGTGCCAGCAGCTTAGCGACTAGTTCTGCCGGGGAGCTGTTTTTT; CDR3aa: CASSLATSSAGELFF
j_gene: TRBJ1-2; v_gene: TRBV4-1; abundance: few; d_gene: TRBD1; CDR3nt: TGCGCCAGCAGCCACCCAGCCAGGGGGCAAGGAGGCTACACCTTC; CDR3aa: CASSHPARGQGGYTF